These 25 T cell receptor beta chains were sequenced from one sample in a study of cytomegalovirus exposure and HLA in healthy donors. The primer mix had 60 Vbeta and 13 Jbeta primers. The protocol was immunoSEQ multiplex PCR, while the TCRdb copy is restricted to in-frame clones and leaves out a portion. The sample has roughly 150,000 clones; roughly 83% are singletons. The sequenced sample consisted of PBMCs. The source of these receptors is a woman aged 18-30 years in good health and CMV-seronegative.

This chain connects TRBV10-3 to TRBJ2-7; TRBD1 matches 9 bases. The junction had 8 bases not matched to a gene; V was cut back by 4 bases and J by 4 bases. The CDR3 consists of 15 residues. Germline V CDR1 and CDR2: ENHRY, SYGVKD. Here the CDR3 reads CAISAPGTGMYEQYF. Written as DNA, the CDR3 is TGTGCCATCAGTGCCCCTGGGACAGGGATGTACGAGCAGTACTTC.

This chain joins TRBV6-5 and TRBJ2-1, with 12 bases that match TRBD2. Trimming cost V 6 bases and J 8 bases; bases outside gene matches: 5. This CDR3 has 14 amino acids. Germline V gene sequence: CDR1 MNHEY, CDR2 SVGAGI. The CDR3 region has the DNA TGTGCCAGCAGAACGACTAGCGGGGGACATGAGCAGTTCTTC. It specifies CASRTTSGGHEQFF.

This clone showed up just a few times. The rearrangement uses TRBV5-4 and TRBJ1-1; maybe TRBD1 (5 bases). The CDR3 runs to 14 residues. From germline, CDR1 is SGHNT and CDR2 YYREEE (reference sequence). Trimming stripped 2 bases from V and 2 bases from J, with 10 bases between. The CDR3 protein is CASSLAGINTEAFF. CDR3 bases: TGTGCCAGCAGCTTAGCAGGGATAAACACTGAAGCTTTCTTT.

The chain links TRBV5-1 to TRBJ1-2, with 9 nucleotides matching TRBD1. From germline, CDR1 is SGHRS and CDR2 YFSETQ. The length of the CDR3 is 17 residues. J lost 6 bases, V lost 4 bases, and 16 bases had no gene match. The DNA of the CDR3 is TGCGCCAGCAGCACAGGACAGGGGTATGGGAGGCTGGATGGCTACACCTTC. This gives the protein CASSTGQGYGRLDGYTF.

The sample holds one count of this clone. V is TRBV6-5 and J is TRBJ1-5, with 8 bases fitting TRBD1. Trimming cost V 5 bases and J 7 bases; bases outside gene matches: 7. CDR1 and CDR2 from the germline V gene are MNHEY and SVGAGI. The CDR3 length is 14 residues. The CDR3 nucleotides read TGTGCCAGCAGTCGGACAGGGCTTGGACAGCCCCAGCATTTT. As protein: CASSRTGLGQPQHF.

This chain's CDR3 is CASSWVAGSTDTQYF. The CDR3 DNA reads TGTGCCAGCAGTTGGGTAGCGGGATCCACAGATACGCAGTATTTT. The chain carries TRBV27 and TRBJ2-3; 8 bases align to TRBD2. The germline CDR1 and CDR2 sequences are MNHEY and SMNVEV (reference sequence). The CDR3 is made up of 15 amino acids. The J segment lost 2 bases and the V segment lost 4 bases, leaving 5 bases of the junction unmatched.

This clone was observed a few times. The chain uses TRBV30 and TRBJ1-1, with D possibly matching TRBD1 (6 bases). V shed 3 bases and J shed 0 bases, with 14 bases lying between them. This CDR3 is 15 amino acids long. Germline V gene sequence: CDR1 GTSNPN, CDR2 SVGIG (reference sequence). This chain's CDR3 is CAWSSKRTVNTEAFF. The CDR3 DNA follows: TGTGCCTGGAGCTCAAAAAGGACAGTGAACACTGAAGCTTTCTTT.

This clone has just a few counts. V is TRBV30 and J is TRBJ1-4; D is uncertain. This CDR3 has 14 amino acids. Trimming pared 5 bases from V and 2 bases from J, leaving 12 bases between. Germline CDR1 GTSNPN, CDR2 SVGIG (reference sequence). CDR3 sequence (DNA): TGTGCCTGGGGCCGGAGGGCGACTAATGAAAAACTGTTTTTT. Its translation is CAWGRRATNEKLFF.

This chain uses TRBV5-1 with TRBJ2-2, with D possibly TRBD2 on 6 matching bases. With 5 bases removed from V and 2 bases from J, the gap between germline ends came to 16 bases. This CDR3 has 16 residues. CDR1 and CDR2 (germline): SGHRS, YFSETQ. Written as DNA, the CDR3 is TGCGCCAGCAGGGCGGGGACTGCTACTAACACCGGGGAGCTGTTTTTT. It yields the protein CASRAGTATNTGELFF.

This clone is a singleton in its sample. At one end the junction does not follow the germline gene, possibly because of a read error. This CDR3 is also generated by other DNA sequences in the sample. The chain recombines TRBV7-8 with TRBJ1-5, with no clear D. CDR1 and CDR2 (germline): SGHVS, FQNEAQ. This CDR3 contains 13 residues. This chain's CDR3 is CASSLALEFAQHF. CDR3 coding DNA: TGTGCCAGCAGTTTAGCGCTTGAGTTTGCCCAGCATTTT.

V usage is TRBV10-1 and J usage is TRBJ1-1; TRBD1 might be the D (5 bases). V was cut by 5 bases and J by 1 base, with 11 bases left in between. Germline V gene data show CDR1 as WNHNN and CDR2 as SYGVQD (reference sequence). The CDR3 contains 14 residues. In DNA form, the CDR3 reads TGCGCCAGCAGTAGATCTGGACAGAACACTGAAGCTTTCTTT. It translates to CASSRSGQNTEAFF.

This rearrangement joins TRBV5-1 to TRBJ2-1; 8 nucleotides agree with TRBD2. Per germline, CDR1 SGHRS and CDR2 YFSETQ. The V gene end was trimmed by 2 bases and the J gene end by 0 bases; junction bases not matched to a gene: 7. This CDR3 contains 17 residues. The CDR3 reads CASSFSLAGSSYNEQFF. In DNA form, the CDR3 reads TGCGCCAGCAGCTTTAGTTTAGCGGGGAGCTCCTACAATGAGCAGTTCTTC.

The V gene is TRBV10-1, the J gene TRBJ1-1; TRBD1 agrees at 7 bases. The CDR3 is 14 amino acids. V was clipped by 5 bases and J by 1 base; unmatched bases: 4. The germline V gene has CDR1 WNHNN and CDR2 SYGVQD (reference sequence). The CDR3 reads CASSRDSTNTEAFF. The CDR3 DNA sequence: TGCGCCAGCAGTCGGGACAGTACGAACACTGAAGCTTTCTTT.

This clone was recorded a few times. The V call is TRBV30, the J call TRBJ1-5; TRBD1 aligns across 10 bases. CDR1 is GTSNPN and CDR2 is SVGIG in the germline V gene (reference sequence). The J segment lost 6 bases and the V segment lost 5 bases, leaving 4 bases of the junction unmatched. The CDR3 consists of 13 residues. The CDR3: CAWGTGDGQPQHF. CDR3 in DNA: TGTGCCTGGGGGACAGGGGACGGTCAGCCCCAGCATTTT.

This clone was counted only a few times. The chain uses TRBV6-6 and TRBJ2-1, with D possibly matching TRBD1 (6 bases). The CDR3 is 16 residues long. Trimming removed 6 bases from V and 1 base from J, with 16 bases in between. Germline values: CDR1 MNHNY, CDR2 SVGAGI (reference sequence). The chain's CDR3 is CASRVTDSRSYNEQFF. CDR3 DNA: TGTGCCAGCAGGGTCACGGACAGCCGTTCCTACAATGAGCAGTTCTTC.

The chain carries TRBV2 and TRBJ2-7, with a tentative D call TRBD1 (6 bases). CDR3 length equals 11 residues. Trimming cost V 7 bases and J 9 bases, with 13 bases left between them. The germline gives CDR1 SNHLY, CDR2 FYNNEI. Here the CDR3 reads CASIATGRQYF. The CDR3 DNA follows: TGTGCCAGCATAGCTACAGGGCGGCAGTACTTC.

This clone appeared a single time. CDR3 loop: CASGQVNTEAFF. The CDR3 nucleotides are TGTGCCAGCGGACAAGTTAACACTGAAGCTTTCTTT. The chain has TRBV5-4 and TRBJ1-1, with D possibly TRBD1 on 5 matching bases. Trimming left V 7 bases short and J 2 bases short, with 9 bases between. The CDR3 extends over 12 amino acids. Germline V lookup: CDR1 SGHNT, CDR2 YYREEE (reference sequence).

The chain is built from TRBV11-1 and TRBJ2-1, with D uncertain. The germline V gene has CDR1 SGHAT and CDR2 FQDESV (reference sequence). The CDR3 sequence is 18 residues long. V was trimmed by 5 bases and J by 0 bases, leaving 20 bases between them. This CDR3 reads CASSRDKNFPSSYNEQFF. The CDR3 DNA sequence: TGTGCCAGCAGCCGTGATAAAAACTTTCCGAGCTCCTACAATGAGCAGTTCTTC.

V usage is TRBV28 and J usage is TRBJ2-3, with 10 bases aligning to TRBD2. Per germline, CDR1 MDHEN and CDR2 SYDVKM. This CDR3 has 16 residues. The V segment lost 5 bases and the J segment 5 bases; nucleotides outside the gene matches: 10. CDR3 in amino acids: CASSPSLAGARDTQYF. The CDR3 DNA follows: TGTGCCAGCAGTCCCTCTCTAGCGGGGGCCAGAGATACGCAGTATTTT.

V and J are TRBV5-1 and TRBJ2-6; weak D call: TRBD1 (6 bases). Per the germline V gene, CDR1 is SGHRS and CDR2 is YFSETQ. The CDR3 runs 17 residues. With 5 bases removed from V and 0 bases from J, the gap between germline ends came to 15 bases. The CDR3 bases are TGCGCCAGCAGTCCCGGGACATCTTCCTCTGGGGCCAACGTCCTGACTTTC. Protein sequence: CASSPGTSSSGANVLTF.

V is TRBV4-1 and J is TRBJ2-7; TRBD1 agrees at 7 bases. The V gene's germline CDR1 is MGHRA and CDR2 YSYEKL. V was clipped by 2 bases and J by 0 bases; unmatched bases: 4. The CDR3 runs to 15 residues. The CDR3 DNA sequence: TGCGCCAGCAGCCAACGACAGGGAGTCTCCTACGAGCAGTACTTC. Its protein is CASSQRQGVSYEQYF.

The gene calls are TRBV5-6 and TRBJ1-2; 7 bases fit TRBD1. The germline CDR1 and CDR2 sequences are SGHDT and YYEEEE. The V segment lost 0 bases and the J segment 5 bases; nucleotides outside the gene matches: 4. The CDR3 loop spans 14 amino acids. The CDR3, as DNA: TGTGCCAGCAGCTTGGCCGGGACAGCGTATGGCTACACCTTC. Its protein is CASSLAGTAYGYTF.

This sequence joins TRBV7-8 and TRBJ1-1, with D perhaps TRBD1 (5 bases). The CDR3 covers 18 residues. V was pared by 5 bases and J by 1 base, with 23 bases between. CDR1 is SGHVS, CDR2 FQNEAQ, per germline. This CDR3 reads CASSPHVWGHTGNTEAFF. CDR3 DNA sequence: TGTGCCAGCAGCCCCCACGTATGGGGCCACACGGGGAACACTGAAGCTTTCTTT.

V and J are TRBV6-5 and TRBJ1-5, with D perhaps matching TRBD1 (6 bases). The CDR3 is 15 amino acids. The germline V and J ends were trimmed by 6 bases and 1 base, with 13 bases remaining between them. CDR1 is MNHEY and CDR2 is SVGAGI in the germline V gene. The CDR3 nucleotides read TGTGCCAGCAGCCGCTCGACAGGCAGCAATCAGCCCCAGCATTTT. It encodes CASSRSTGSNQPQHF.

This clone was found a few times. The V call is TRBV6-6, the J call TRBJ2-3; 7 bases match TRBD1. With V trimmed by 8 bases and J by 2 bases, 7 bases remained unmatched. The germline gives CDR1 MNHNY, CDR2 SVGAGI (reference sequence). The CDR3 sequence is 14 residues long. The CDR3 nucleotides read TGTGCCAGCGACAGCGGACAGGCCACAGATACGCAGTATTTT. Protein sequence: CASDSGQATDTQYF.